The rows below give T cell receptor beta chains drawn from one sample of a study of blood T cell repertoires in COVID-19. Method: immunoSEQ multiplex PCR; TCRdb's copy keeps in-frame clones and lacks some. The data contain about 150,000 clones, 84% of them singletons. The material sequenced was peripheral blood. The source of these receptors is a human donor in a cohort sampled during active COVID-19. Each CDR3 is given with its conserved first and last residue. Fields, in order: V gene, J gene, clone size, D gene, CDR3 DNA, CDR3 protein. The D gene is left open where the match is weak. Clone size is shown for a subset of rows, as once, few, many or a class of expanded clone.

TRBV5-1	TRBJ2-3	many	-	TGCGCCAGCAAGAAGGGGTCAGGAAGGACCACAGATACGCAGTATTTT	CASKKGSGRTTDTQYF
TRBV4-3	TRBJ2-5	-	-	TGCGCCAGCAGCCCGAACCTAGAAGAGACCCAGTACTTC	CASSPNLEETQYF
TRBV19	TRBJ1-2	many	-	TGTGCCAGTAGTAAAACAGGAGATAACTACACCTTC	CASSKTGDNYTF
TRBV28	TRBJ2-3	-	-	TGTGCCAGCAGTGTGCCGGATGGGAGTGGAATAGATACGCAGTATTTT	CASSVPDGSGIDTQYF
TRBV6-2/TRBV6-3	TRBJ1-5	-	-	TGTGCCAGCAGTTACAGTCCAAGGCTTGGCAGGAATCAGCCCCAGCATTTT	CASSYSPRLGRNQPQHF
TRBV5-1	TRBJ2-2	-	TRBD2	TGCGCCAGCAGCCGCAGACTAGCGGGAGTTGGGACCGGGGAGCTGTTTTTT	CASSRRLAGVGTGELFF
TRBV5-6	TRBJ1-1	-	TRBD1	TGTGCCAGCAGCAGGACAGGGGAAAACACTGAAGCTTTCTTT	CASSRTGENTEAFF
TRBV10-3	TRBJ2-5	-	-	TGTGCCATCTCAGCTGGGACCGGGGGCCAAGAGACCCAGTACTTC	CAISAGTGGQETQYF
TRBV4-3	TRBJ2-5	once	-	TGCGCCAGCAGCCAACATCACCAAGAGACCCAGTACTTC	CASSQHHQETQYF
TRBV6-5	TRBJ1-2	-	TRBD1	TGTGCCAGCAGTTACACACAGGGGTCTGGCTATGGCTACACCTTC	CASSYTQGSGYGYTF
TRBV9	TRBJ2-5	-	-	TGTGCCAGCAGCACCATGGGTAGCGGAGAAGAGACCCAGTACTTC	CASSTMGSGEETQYF
TRBV6-5	TRBJ1-5	once	TRBD1	TGTGCCAGCGGACAGGGGGAACGGCAGCCCCAGCATTTT	CASGQGERQPQHF
TRBV6-5	TRBJ2-5	-	-	TGTGCCAGCAGTCACGTGCGTCAAGAGACCCAGTACTTC	CASSHVRQETQYF
TRBV19	TRBJ1-1	-	-	TGTGCCAGTAGGGACAGCGGGGACACTGAAGCTTTCTTT	CASRDSGDTEAFF
TRBV7-3	TRBJ2-3	once	-	TGTGCCAGCAGCTTATGGGCCACAGATACGCAGTATTTT	CASSLWATDTQYF
TRBV12-5	TRBJ1-1	-	TRBD1	TGTGCTAGTGGTCCCCGGACAGGGCCGGCGGTGAACACTGAAGCTTTCTTT	CASGPRTGPAVNTEAFF
TRBV5-6	TRBJ2-7	few	-	TGTGCCAGCAGCTTGTTCCGACGGGGAAACCCCTACGAGCAGTACTTC	CASSLFRRGNPYEQYF
TRBV7-6	TRBJ2-5	few	TRBD2	TGTGCCAGCAGCTTACGGGGTCGGGAGGGACAAGAGACCCAGTACTTC	CASSLRGREGQETQYF
TRBV18	TRBJ2-1	-	-	TGTGCCAGCTCAAGTGACTATTACAATGAGCAGTTCTTC	CASSSDYYNEQFF
TRBV7-7	TRBJ2-2	-	TRBD2	TGTGCCAGCAGCCCTAATCCTAGCGGGAGGATTTCCGGGGAGCTGTTTTTT	CASSPNPSGRISGELFF